This TCR beta chain was documented in a study of T-cell reconstitution after alpha-beta-depleted transplantation in children. This clonotype was counted at least ten times. V lost 9 bases, J lost 1 base, and 11 bases stayed unmatched. The CDR3 contains 15 residues. Germline loops: CDR1 ENHRY, CDR2 SYGVKD. Unique molecular identifiers featured in how the TCRbeta library was prepared. TCRdb called the PCR reads again in MiXCR, with one record for every CDR3 protein. The sample holds around 400,000 distinct CDR3 sequences; approximately 20% are singletons and the top ten take 3% to 4.5%. The sequence derives from a human donor who donated a stem cell graft to a child with acute myeloid leukemia. The chain uses TRBV10-3 and TRBJ2-5, with TRBD2 matching 7 bases. The sample consisted of PBMCs from the stem cell graft donor, taken from the stem cell graft. The CDR3 DNA reads as TGTGCCATTGGGGGGGGGTTTAGCGGCCAAGAGACCCAGTACTTC. This encodes CAIGGGFSGQETQYF.